The next 13 T cell receptor beta chains were all read from a single sample in a study of PD-1 blockade in classical Hodgkin lymphoma. Time point reported: cycle 4 day 1 (C4D1), after more than five weeks of nivolumab. Brentuximab vedotin exposure varied among the patients, all of whom had relapsed after autologous stem cell transplantation. Magnetic depletion of non-target cells from thawed PBMCs yielded purified CD8+ T cells. Measured with immunoSEQ multiplex PCR; TCRdb has only the in-frame clones, and not every one. In the table there are fewer than 4,000 clones, 80% to 90% of which are singletons. The sequenced sample was CD8+ T cells from blood, obtained before the fourth cycle of nivolumab. The receptors come from a human donor with classical Hodgkin lymphoma.

The chain uses TRBV7-2 and TRBJ2-3; D might be TRBD2 (6 bases). V gave up 6 bases and J gave up 2 bases, with 21 bases separating them. The CDR3 contains 17 residues. Per germline, CDR1 SGHTA and CDR2 FQGNSA. The CDR3: CASSFGGDPAYTDTQYF. The DNA for the CDR3 is TGTGCCAGCAGTTTCGGAGGGGACCCCGCATACACAGATACGCAGTATTTT.

The J gene is TRBJ1-2, the V gene TRBV2, with no clear D. The germline CDR1 and CDR2 sequences are SNHLY and FYNNEI. V was cut by 10 bases and J by 7 bases, with 16 bases left in between. The CDR3 has 12 amino acids. The CDR3 DNA reads as TGTGCCACTCAGACCCTCAAGATTGGCTACACCTTC. The encoded protein is CATQTLKIGYTF.

By sample share, this clone is large (0.1 to 1%). The CDR3 nucleotides read TGTGCCAGCAGTCCTGGTGGTCAGGGGAATCAGCCCCAGCATTTT. Protein product: CASSPGGQGNQPQHF. This chain joins TRBV28 and TRBJ1-5; TRBD1 might be the D (6 bases). V lost 5 bases and J 4 bases, leaving 15 bases between the germline ends. Germline assignment: CDR1 MDHEN and CDR2 SYDVKM. CDR3 size: 15 residues.

This chain links TRBV19 with TRBJ2-1; a possible D gene is TRBD2 (6 bases). CDR3 length: 14 amino acids. V lost 3 bases and J lost 6, with 12 bases in between. Germline-derived CDR1 and CDR2 are LNHDA and SQIVND (reference sequence). The CDR3 nucleotides are TGTGCCAGTAGTATTGGGGGGTTCGGCAATGAGCAGTTCTTC. It translates to CASSIGGFGNEQFF. The entire variable domain, with the rest obtained from reference TRBV19 and TRBJ2-1, is as follows: DGGITQSPKYLFRKEGQNVTLSCEQNLNHDAMYWYRQDPGQGLRLIYYSQIVNDFQKGDIAEGYSVSREKKESFPLTVTSAQKNPTAFYLCASSIGGFGNEQFFGPGTRLTVL.

This chain connects TRBV4-3 to TRBJ2-2; no firm D call. Germline assignment: CDR1 LGHNA and CDR2 YSLEER. V lost 1 base to trimming and J lost 2 bases, with 11 bases between them. This CDR3 comprises 16 residues. CDR3: CASSQVRASNTGELFF. In nucleotides, the CDR3 is TGCGCCAGCAGCCAAGTAAGGGCTTCAAACACCGGGGAGCTGTTTTTT.

The V gene is TRBV2, the J gene TRBJ2-7; D is perhaps TRBD2 (6 bases). The V end lost 4 bases, the J end lost 7 bases, and 11 bases lay between the germline ends. The CDR3 consists of 12 residues. Germline-derived CDR1 and CDR2 are SNHLY and FYNNEI. DNA of the CDR3: TGTGCCAGCAGTGGTGGAGGGCGGGAGCAGTACTTC. Translated, it gives CASSGGGREQYF. The full variable domain, rest sourced from reference TRBV2 and TRBJ2-7, is EPEVTQTPSHQVTQMGQEVILRCVPISNHLYFYWYRQILGQKVEFLVSFYNNEISEKSEIFDDQFSVERPDGSNFTLKIRSTKLEDSAMYFCASSGGGREQYFGPGTRLTVT.

The gene calls are TRBV19 and TRBJ2-3, with TRBD1 as a possible D gene (6 bases). Trimming left V 5 bases short and J 4 bases short, with 13 bases between. Germline V gene lookup returns CDR1 LNHDA and CDR2 SQIVND (reference sequence). The CDR3 runs 14 residues. The CDR3 reads CASSDRTAADTQYF. The DNA of the CDR3 is TGTGCCAGTAGTGATAGGACAGCAGCAGATACGCAGTATTTT.

This clone has only a few counts. V and J are TRBV4-1 and TRBJ2-1; D ambiguous. The CDR3 is made up of 13 amino acids. Between the trimmed V and J ends, which lost 1 base and 7 bases, there was a span of 8 bases. Germline V gene lookup returns CDR1 MGHRA and CDR2 YSYEKL. The CDR3 nucleotides are TGCGCCAGCAGCCAAGGGGTGGAGAATGAGCAGTTCTTC. Its protein product is CASSQGVENEQFF.

V gene TRBV6-5 combines with J gene TRBJ2-7; D possibly matches TRBD1 or TRBD2 (5 bases each). This CDR3 contains 14 residues. CDR1 and CDR2 (germline): MNHEY, SVGAGI. The ends were cut back, 5 bases at V and 3 bases at J, with 14 bases in the middle. The CDR3 region has the DNA TGTGCCAGCAGTACTGGGGGAGAGGTCTACGAGCAGTACTTC. The encoded protein is CASSTGGEVYEQYF.

This clone was observed a single time. The chain joins TRBV5-6 to TRBJ1-4; D not resolved. Trimming cost V 1 base and J 8 bases, with 6 bases left between them. The germline CDR1 and CDR2 sequences are SGHDT and YYEEEE. There are 12 residues in the CDR3. CDR3 bases: TGTGCCAGCAGCTTGTCGGGGGAAAAACTGTTTTTT. This translates into CASSLSGEKLFF.

This clone was recorded once. The chain employs TRBV5-4 and TRBJ2-7; 8 nucleotides align to TRBD2. Germline CDR1 is SGHNT and CDR2 is YYREEE (reference sequence). V shed 2 bases, J shed 6 bases, and the junction held 1 base outside the gene matches. There are 12 residues in the CDR3. CDR3 region: CASSFREGEQYF. CDR3 bases: TGTGCCAGCAGCTTCCGGGAGGGCGAGCAGTACTTC.

The rearrangement joins TRBV9 to TRBJ1-2, with D uncertain. In germline, CDR1 is SGDLS, CDR2 YYNGEE. CDR3 length: 14 amino acids. Trimming stripped 0 bases from V and 4 bases from J, with 10 bases between. The CDR3: CASSVGEGIYGYTF. In DNA form, the CDR3 reads TGTGCCAGCAGCGTAGGGGAGGGCATCTATGGCTACACCTTC.

This rearrangement joins TRBV13 to TRBJ2-5, with 11 bases matching TRBD2. Germline CDR1 PRHDT, CDR2 FYEKMQ (reference sequence). The CDR3 runs to 16 residues. V was clipped by 5 bases and J by 4 bases; unmatched bases: 9. CDR3 nucleotides: TGTGCCAGCAGCCCTAGACTAGCGGGACGCGGAGAGACCCAGTACTTC. It encodes CASSPRLAGRGETQYF.